This note documents a single TCR beta chain sequence. Its antigen is not known. Carried by the TCR beta cDNA libraries were unique molecular identifiers. In TCRdb, the PCR reads were re-called with MiXCR into one record per CDR3 protein. Here the sample spans approximately 360,000 distinct CDR3 sequences, approximately 38% being singletons. This sample was included in a study of post-analysis software for immune sequencing data. Study-wide results and caveats: TRBV5-6, TRBV5-1 and TRBV20-1 were among roughly 5 TRBV segments more frequent in patients than controls.

This CDR3 is 15 amino acids long. Trimming took 0 bases from V and 4 from J, leaving 12 bases between them. The germline V gene encodes CDR1 LNHNV and CDR2 YYDKDF (reference sequence). The sequencing sample was made of blood. This clonotype originated in a girl aged 10 to 17 with multiple sclerosis. This rearrangement joins TRBV15 to TRBJ1-2; TRBD1 might be the D (5 bases). CDR3 bases: TGTGCCACCAGCAGAGATAGGGCCCAGGGCTATGGCTACACCTTC. Protein: CATSRDRAQGYGYTF.